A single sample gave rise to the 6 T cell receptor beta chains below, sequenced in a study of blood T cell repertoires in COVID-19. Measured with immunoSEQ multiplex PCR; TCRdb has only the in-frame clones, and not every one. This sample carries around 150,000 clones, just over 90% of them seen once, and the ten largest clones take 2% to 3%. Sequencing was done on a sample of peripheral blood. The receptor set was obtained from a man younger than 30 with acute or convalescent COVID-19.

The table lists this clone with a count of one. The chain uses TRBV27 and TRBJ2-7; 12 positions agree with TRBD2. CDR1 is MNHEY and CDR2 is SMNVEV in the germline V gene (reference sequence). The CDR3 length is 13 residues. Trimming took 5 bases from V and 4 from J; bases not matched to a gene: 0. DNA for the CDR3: TGTGCCAGCAGTCTAGCGGGAGGGTACGAGCAGTACTTC. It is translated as CASSLAGGYEQYF.

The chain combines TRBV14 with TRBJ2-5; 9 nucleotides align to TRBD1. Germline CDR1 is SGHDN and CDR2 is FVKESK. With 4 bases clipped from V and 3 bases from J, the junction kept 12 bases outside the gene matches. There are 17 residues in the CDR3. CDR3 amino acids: CASSPGTGMVAKETQYF. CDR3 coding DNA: TGTGCCAGCAGCCCCGGGACAGGGATGGTCGCAAAAGAGACCCAGTACTTC.

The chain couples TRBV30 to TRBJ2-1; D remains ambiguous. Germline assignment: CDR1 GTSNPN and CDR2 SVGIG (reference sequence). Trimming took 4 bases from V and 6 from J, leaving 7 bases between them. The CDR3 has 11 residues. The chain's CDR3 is CAWTLGNEQFF. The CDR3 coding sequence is TGTGCCTGGACTCTCGGCAATGAGCAGTTCTTC. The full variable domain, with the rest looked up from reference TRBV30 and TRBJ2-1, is SQTIHQWPATLVQPVGSPLSLECTVEGTSNPNLYWYRQAAGRGLQLLFYSVGIGQISSEVPQNLSASRPQDRQFILSSKKLLLSDSGFYLCAWTLGNEQFFGPGTRLTVL.

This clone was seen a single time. CDR3 sequence: CASSFQAGETYEQYF. In DNA, the CDR3 is TGTGCCAGCAGCTTTCAGGCGGGGGAAACCTACGAGCAGTACTTC. This chain links TRBV7-2 with TRBJ2-7, with 7 bases lining up with TRBD2. The CDR3 totals 15 residues. Germline CDR1 and CDR2: SGHTA and FQGNSA. The ends lost 3 bases at V and 2 bases at J; junction bases unmatched: 7.

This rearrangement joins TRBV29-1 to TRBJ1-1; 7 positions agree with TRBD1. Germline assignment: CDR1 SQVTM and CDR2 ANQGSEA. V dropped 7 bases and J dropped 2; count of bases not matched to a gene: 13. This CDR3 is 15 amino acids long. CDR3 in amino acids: CSGLRRQGINTEAFF. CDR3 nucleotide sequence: TGCAGCGGCCTCCGGAGACAGGGTATTAACACTGAAGCTTTCTTT.

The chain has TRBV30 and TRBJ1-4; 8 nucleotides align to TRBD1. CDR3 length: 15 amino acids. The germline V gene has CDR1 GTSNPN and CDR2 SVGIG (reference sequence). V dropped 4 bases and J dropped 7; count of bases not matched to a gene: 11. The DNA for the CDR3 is TGTGCCTGGACTAAGGGACAGGCCGGTGGTGAAAAACTGTTTTTT. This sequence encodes CAWTKGQAGGEKLFF.